A selection of T cell receptor beta chains follows, all from one sample in a study of cytomegalovirus exposure and HLA in healthy donors. Clones were sequenced by immunoSEQ multiplex PCR, and TCRdb holds only the in-frame ones, with some missing. The sample includes 200,000 to 250,000 clones, roughly 91% seen only once; the top ten take approximately 2%. The material sequenced was PBMCs. The receptors stem from a woman under 30 in good health and CMV-seropositive. Each CDR3 is given with its conserved first and last residue. Each record gives: J gene, clone size, D gene, V gene, CDR3 DNA, CDR3 protein. The D gene is left open where the match is weak. Only part of the rows carry a size: once, few, many, or a class if the clone is expanded.

>TRBJ1-2|few|-|TRBV6-6
TGTGCCAGCAGTTATGGGGGGGACTATGGCTACACCTTC
CASSYGGDYGYTF
>TRBJ1-2|few|-|TRBV7-2
TGTGCCAGCAGCTTAGTCCCGGGTCTCAGCTATGGCTACACCTTC
CASSLVPGLSYGYTF
>TRBJ1-5|few|-|TRBV2
TGTGCCAGCAGTGACAGGGCAGTGAGCAATCAGCCCCAGCATTTT
CASSDRAVSNQPQHF
>TRBJ1-2|-|TRBD1|TRBV27
TGTGCCAGCAGCGGGGGACAGGGAATTAACTATGGCTACACCTTC
CASSGGQGINYGYTF
>TRBJ2-7|-|-|TRBV5-4
TGTGCGGTGGGGGGGACCGAAGGGGGCTACGAGCAGTACTTC
CAVGGTEGGYEQYF
>TRBJ1-4|-|TRBD1|TRBV27
TGTGCCAGCAGGGATACAGGGGCCCTTAATGAAAAACTGTTTTTT
CASRDTGALNEKLFF
>TRBJ1-2|-|-|TRBV7-9
TGTGCCAGCAGCTTAGTCGGGGGAGGAGGAGGCTACACCTTC
CASSLVGGGGGYTF
>TRBJ1-1|-|TRBD1|TRBV30
TGTGCCTGGAGAGACGCAGGGGGCGCTGTGGACACTGAAGCTTTCTTT
CAWRDAGGAVDTEAFF
>TRBJ2-6|-|TRBD1|TRBV28
TGTGCCAGCAGTACCCCGGACAGGGCTCTCTTCTCTGGGGCCAACGTCCTGACTTTC
CASSTPDRALFSGANVLTF
>TRBJ2-7|-|TRBD2|TRBV6-4
TGTGCCAGCAGCGACGGACTAGCGAGCGAGCAGTACTTC
CASSDGLASEQYF
>TRBJ2-7|-|-|TRBV27
TGTGCCAGCAGTTTATCGAACGGGTTTTCCTACGAGCAGTACTTC
CASSLSNGFSYEQYF
>TRBJ2-1|-|TRBD2|TRBV30
TGTGCCTGGAGTCTAACGGGGGGGAATGAGCAGTTCTTC
CAWSLTGGNEQFF
>TRBJ2-7|few|TRBD2|TRBV6-1
TGTGCCAGCAGTGATTCCCCCGGACTAGCGGGAGGGGGGTCCTACGAGCAGTACTTC
CASSDSPGLAGGGSYEQYF
>TRBJ1-1|few|-|TRBV23-1
TGCGCCAGCAGTCAATCTCGGGGGACCCAGATTTGGGGAGCTTTCTTT
CASSQSRGTQIWGAFF
>TRBJ1-1|-|-|TRBV6-5
TGTGCCAGCAGTTACTCGAACCCAGGATCGAACACTGAAGCTTTCTTT
CASSYSNPGSNTEAFF
>TRBJ2-3|-|TRBD2|TRBV28
TGTGCCAGCAGTTTAGCGGGAGGGCCGGGGCGGGATACGCAGTATTTT
CASSLAGGPGRDTQYF
>TRBJ1-2|once|-|TRBV9
TGTGCCAGCAGCGTAGATGGACAGCTGGGCTGGAACTATGGCTACACCTTC
CASSVDGQLGWNYGYTF
>TRBJ2-7|-|TRBD1|TRBV27
TGTGCCAGCAGTACCGGGACAGGGTCCTACGAGCAGTACTTC
CASSTGTGSYEQYF
>TRBJ1-1|-|-|TRBV5-4
TGTGCCAGCAGCTGGCGAGGACTTGAAGCTTTCTTT
CASSWRGLEAFF
>TRBJ1-2|once|TRBD1|TRBV10-3
TGTGCCATCAGCGGGGACAGTAGTAGCCATGGCTACACCTTC
CAISGDSSSHGYTF
>TRBJ1-3|-|-|TRBV9
TGTGCCAGCAGCGTAGACCGCAGGATCTCTGGAAACACCATATATTTT
CASSVDRRISGNTIYF
>TRBJ2-7|-|-|TRBV27
TGTGCCAGCAGTTTAGGGTATGGGGAGGAGCAGTACTTC
CASSLGYGEEQYF
>TRBJ1-1|few|-|TRBV2
TGTGCCAGCAGTCTGGACAGGAACACTGAAGCTTTCTTT
CASSLDRNTEAFF
>TRBJ2-2|-|-|TRBV19
TGTGCCAGTAGTATCGTCTCGGGAAGAACGAACACCGGGGAGCTGTTTTTT
CASSIVSGRTNTGELFF
>TRBJ2-7|-|-|TRBV29-1
TGCAGCGTTGAACCCCAACAGGGAGTAGGCGAGCAGTACTTC
CSVEPQQGVGEQYF
>TRBJ2-1|-|TRBD2|TRBV30
TGTGCCTGGAGTCCAATAGCGGGGTTGTCATACAATGAGCAGTTCTTC
CAWSPIAGLSYNEQFF
>TRBJ1-1|-|-|TRBV14
TGTGCCAGCAGCCCGGAACCAGGGTCCATGAACACTGAAGCTTTCTTT
CASSPEPGSMNTEAFF
>TRBJ2-1|-|-|TRBV25-1
TGTGCCAGCAGTGACCCGGGTCGAACCTATGAGCAGTTCTTC
CASSDPGRTYEQFF
>TRBJ2-3|-|TRBD2|TRBV27
TGTGCCAGCAGAATAGCGGGCGCTACAGATACGCAGTATTTT
CASRIAGATDTQYF
>TRBJ1-3|-|-|TRBV9
TGTGCCAGCAGCGTGCGGGTTTCTGGAAACACCATATATTTT
CASSVRVSGNTIYF
>TRBJ1-2|-|-|TRBV28
TGTGCCAGCAGTCTCGGACAGTATAGCTATGGCTACACCTTC
CASSLGQYSYGYTF
>TRBJ2-3|-|-|TRBV30
TGTGCCTGGAGTGTCGGCAGGAGCACAGATACGCAGTATTTT
CAWSVGRSTDTQYF
>TRBJ2-5|-|-|TRBV4-2
TGTGCCAGCAGCCAAGAAGGTAGCTACCAAGAGACCCAGTACTTC
CASSQEGSYQETQYF
>TRBJ2-7|-|-|TRBV4-1
TGCGCCAGCAGCCAAGAAATAAAAAGTCAGGACGAGCAGTACTTC
CASSQEIKSQDEQYF
>TRBJ2-3|-|-|TRBV4-1
TGCGCCAGCAGCCGCGCAGGGTTAGGAGATACGCAGTATTTT
CASSRAGLGDTQYF
>TRBJ2-1|-|TRBD1|TRBV2
TGTGCCAGCAGTGAAGCGACAATTGGGACAGGGGGTTCCTACAATGAGCAGTTCTTC
CASSEATIGTGGSYNEQFF
>TRBJ2-5|-|TRBD2|TRBV18
TGTGCCAGCTCACCGTACTCGGGACTAGCGGGCCAAGAGACCCAGTACTTC
CASSPYSGLAGQETQYF
>TRBJ2-1|-|TRBD2|TRBV18
TGTGCCAGCTCTCTTACTAGCGGCCTTTTCAATGAGCAGTTCTTC
CASSLTSGLFNEQFF
>TRBJ1-1|-|-|TRBV29-1
TGCAGCGTTGAAGTCCTAGAGAACACTGAAGCTTTCTTT
CSVEVLENTEAFF
>TRBJ1-2|-|TRBD1|TRBV2
TGTGCCAGCAGTGAAGGGCCAAGAGGGACAGGGGGCCGCGGCTACACCTTC
CASSEGPRGTGGRGYTF
>TRBJ1-1|-|TRBD1|TRBV2
TGTGCCAGCAGTGAACCGGCAGGGGGTGAAGCTTTCTTT
CASSEPAGGEAFF
>TRBJ1-1|-|-|TRBV5-4
TGTGCCGCCGGACGACCTCGGGGGGCGGAAGCTTTCTTT
CAAGRPRGAEAFF
>TRBJ2-1|-|-|TRBV6-5
TGTGCCAGCAGTTACTCCGCGGGCGATGAGCAGTTCTTC
CASSYSAGDEQFF
>TRBJ1-1|-|-|TRBV25-1
TGTGCCAGCAGGACACAGGGTTCCAACACTGAAGCTTTCTTT
CASRTQGSNTEAFF
>TRBJ2-1|few|TRBD2|TRBV7-3
TGTGCCAGCAGCCGAGAGAGAGCGGGAGCGGGTCCGGTGTTCTTC
CASSRERAGAGPVFF
>TRBJ2-5|once|-|TRBV5-1
TGCGCCAGCAGCTTGGAACCGGTGGAGACCCAGTACTTC
CASSLEPVETQYF
>TRBJ2-1|-|TRBD1|TRBV6-6
TGTGCCAGCAGTTACCGGGACAGGGCCTACAATGAGCAGTTCTTC
CASSYRDRAYNEQFF
>TRBJ1-4|-|-|TRBV5-1
TGCGCCAGCAGCAAGGGGGCAACTAATGAAAAACTGTTTTTT
CASSKGATNEKLFF
>TRBJ2-1|-|-|TRBV5-1
TGCGCCAGCAGCTTCCGCGCGGGACCTAACAATGAGCAGTTCTTC
CASSFRAGPNNEQFF
>TRBJ1-1|-|-|TRBV6-6
TGTGCCAGCAGCACACTGGGGGGCACTGAAGCTTTCTTT
CASSTLGGTEAFF
>TRBJ2-7|-|-|TRBV6-1
TGTGCCAGCAGTCCAGCGGAACTCCTCTCCTACGAGCAGTACTTC
CASSPAELLSYEQYF
>TRBJ2-7|-|TRBD1|TRBV19
TGTGCCAGTAGCCGATTTCGGACAGGGACCTACGAGCAGTACTTC
CASSRFRTGTYEQYF
>TRBJ2-1|-|TRBD1|TRBV29-1
TGCAGCGTTGAGGAAGGACAGGGGGTCAATGAGCAGTTCTTC
CSVEEGQGVNEQFF
>TRBJ1-5|-|-|TRBV6-4
TGTGCCAGCAGTGCACAGACAGGACAGCCCCAGCATTTT
CASSAQTGQPQHF
>TRBJ2-2|-|-|TRBV29-1
TGCAGCGCCGTAACAGGTTCCGGGGAGCTGTTTTTT
CSAVTGSGELFF
>TRBJ1-2|-|TRBD1|TRBV19
TGTGCCAGTAGTCCATTGGACAGGGAGGTCTATGGCTACACCTTC
CASSPLDREVYGYTF
>TRBJ2-3|once|-|TRBV29-1
TGCAGCGCGAGCCAGGGGGGACCAGATACGCAGTATTTT
CSASQGGPDTQYF